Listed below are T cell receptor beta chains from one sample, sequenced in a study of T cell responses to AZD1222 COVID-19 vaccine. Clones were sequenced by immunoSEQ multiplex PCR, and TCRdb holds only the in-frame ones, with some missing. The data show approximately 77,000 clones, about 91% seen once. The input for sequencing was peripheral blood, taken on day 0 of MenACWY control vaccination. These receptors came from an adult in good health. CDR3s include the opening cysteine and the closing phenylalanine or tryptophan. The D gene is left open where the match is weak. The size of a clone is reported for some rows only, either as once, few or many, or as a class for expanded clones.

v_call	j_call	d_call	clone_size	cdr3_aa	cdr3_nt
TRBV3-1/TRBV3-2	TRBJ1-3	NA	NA	CASSQVVGRISGNTIYF	TGTGCCAGCAGCCAAGTAGTCGGCAGGATCTCTGGAAACACCATATATTTT
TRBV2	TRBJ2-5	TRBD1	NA	CASWDRGTETQYF	TGTGCCAGTTGGGACAGGGGCACAGAGACCCAGTACTTC
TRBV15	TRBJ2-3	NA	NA	CATSRGGGGTDTQYF	TGTGCCACCAGCAGAGGAGGGGGAGGCACAGATACGCAGTATTTT
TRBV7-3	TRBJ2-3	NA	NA	CASSLRGASTDTQYF	TGTGCCAGCAGCTTAAGGGGGGCGAGCACAGATACGCAGTATTTT
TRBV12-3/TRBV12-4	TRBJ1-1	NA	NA	CASSLVQAEAFF	TGTGCCAGCAGTTTAGTCCAGGCTGAAGCTTTCTTT
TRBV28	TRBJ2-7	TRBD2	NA	CASRSRGTRDSYEQYF	TGTGCCAGCAGGTCCCGGGGGACTAGGGACTCCTACGAGCAGTACTTC
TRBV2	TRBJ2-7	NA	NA	CASSDQVAREQYF	TGTGCCAGCAGTGACCAGGTTGCGCGGGAGCAGTACTTC
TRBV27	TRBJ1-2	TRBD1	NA	CAVSQTGTGVYGYTF	TGTGCCGTATCACAGACCGGGACAGGGGTCTATGGCTACACCTTC
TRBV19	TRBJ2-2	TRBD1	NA	CASIGQGWELFF	TGTGCCAGTATAGGACAGGGGTGGGAGCTGTTTTTT
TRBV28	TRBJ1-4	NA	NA	CASSFSEGREANEKLFF	TGTGCCAGCAGTTTTTCCGAAGGCAGGGAGGCTAATGAAAAACTGTTTTTT
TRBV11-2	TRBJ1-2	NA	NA	CASSLVRNYGYTF	TGTGCCAGCAGCTTAGTTAGGAACTATGGCTACACCTTC
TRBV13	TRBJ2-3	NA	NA	CASSLGPLQGLGSTDTQYF	TGTGCCAGCAGCTTAGGGCCGTTACAGGGTTTGGGGAGCACAGATACGCAGTATTTT
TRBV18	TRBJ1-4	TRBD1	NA	CASSTGGLVGKLFF	TGTGCCAGCTCGACAGGGGGCCTGGTAGGAAAACTGTTTTTT
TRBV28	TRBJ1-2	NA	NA	CASSLAGKGYGYTF	TGTGCCAGCAGTTTAGCTGGAAAGGGGTATGGCTACACCTTC
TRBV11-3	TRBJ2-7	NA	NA	CASSLGINYEQYF	TGTGCCAGCAGCTTAGGGATTAATTACGAGCAGTACTTC
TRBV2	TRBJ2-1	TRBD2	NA	CASRPGTRSLNEQFF	TGTGCCAGCAGACCCGGGACTAGGTCCCTAAATGAGCAGTTCTTC
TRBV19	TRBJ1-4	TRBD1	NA	CASSPRGQNYEKLFF	TGTGCCAGTAGCCCCAGGGGGCAAAACTATGAAAAACTGTTTTTT
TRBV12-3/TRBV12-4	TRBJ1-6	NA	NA	CASSSYNSPLHF	TGTGCCAGCAGCTCCTATAATTCACCCCTCCACTTT
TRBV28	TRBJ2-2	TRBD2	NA	CASKPRLAGGNAGELFF	TGTGCCAGCAAACCACGACTAGCGGGAGGCAATGCCGGGGAGCTGTTTTTT
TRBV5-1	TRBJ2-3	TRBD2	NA	CASSLGVRLAASTDTQYF	TGCGCCAGCAGCTTGGGGGTTCGACTAGCGGCAAGCACAGATACGCAGTATTTT
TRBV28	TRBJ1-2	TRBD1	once	CASSGNDRVAFYGYTF	TGTGCCAGCAGTGGTAATGACAGGGTTGCTTTCTATGGCTACACCTTC
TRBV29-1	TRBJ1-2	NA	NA	CSVGQETNYGYTF	TGCAGCGTTGGACAGGAAACTAACTATGGCTACACCTTC
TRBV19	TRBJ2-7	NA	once	CASSSRGTGTQYF	TGTGCCAGTAGTTCCCGGGGAACCGGGACTCAGTACTTC
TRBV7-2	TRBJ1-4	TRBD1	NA	CASSSEPGQLNEKLFF	TGTGCCAGCAGCTCCGAGCCGGGACAGCTGAATGAAAAACTGTTTTTT
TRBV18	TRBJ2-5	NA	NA	CASSPQETQYF	TGTGCCAGCTCACCTCAAGAGACCCAGTACTTC
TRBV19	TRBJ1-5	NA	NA	CASSLAGYNQPQHF	TGTGCCAGTAGTTTGGCAGGCTACAATCAGCCCCAGCATTTT
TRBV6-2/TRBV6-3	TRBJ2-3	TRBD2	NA	CASSYRPSGGFSTDTQYF	TGTGCCAGCAGTTACCGACCTAGCGGGGGTTTTAGCACAGATACGCAGTATTTT
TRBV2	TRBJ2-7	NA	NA	CASKVAGIGTGASEQYF	TGTGCCAGCAAGGTGGCCGGGATTGGCACGGGAGCGAGCGAGCAGTACTTC
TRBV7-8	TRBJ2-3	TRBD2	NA	CASSLEFRGGAHTDTQYF	TGTGCCAGCAGCTTAGAATTCCGGGGGGGAGCTCACACAGATACGCAGTATTTT
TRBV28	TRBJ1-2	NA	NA	CATEDTHYGYTF	TGTGCCACCGAGGACACACACTATGGCTACACCTTC
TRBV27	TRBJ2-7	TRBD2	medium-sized	CASREWSGGPYEQYF	TGTGCCAGCCGAGAGTGGAGCGGGGGACCCTACGAGCAGTACTTC
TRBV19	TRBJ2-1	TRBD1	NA	CASSIAGQGWNEQFF	TGTGCCAGTAGTATAGCGGGACAGGGGTGGAATGAGCAGTTCTTC
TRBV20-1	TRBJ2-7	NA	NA	CSAHYGYEQYF	TGCAGTGCTCATTATGGCTACGAGCAGTACTTC
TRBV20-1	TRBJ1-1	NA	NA	CSARPNTEAFF	TGCAGTGCTCGACCTAACACTGAAGCTTTCTTT
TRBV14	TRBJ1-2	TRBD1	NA	CASSWGQTYGYTF	TGTGCCAGCAGCTGGGGACAGACCTATGGCTACACCTTC
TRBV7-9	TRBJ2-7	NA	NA	CASSFTGSQYF	TGTGCCAGCAGCTTCACAGGGTCGCAGTACTTC
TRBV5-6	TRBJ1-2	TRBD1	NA	CASSPDRVGVDYGYTF	TGTGCCAGCAGCCCAGACAGGGTGGGAGTTGACTATGGCTACACCTTC
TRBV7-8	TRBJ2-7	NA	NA	CASSSLVLGEQYF	TGTGCCAGCAGCTCTTTAGTTCTGGGTGAGCAGTACTTC
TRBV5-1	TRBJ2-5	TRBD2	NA	CASSVGLAGAPYQETQYF	TGCGCCAGCAGCGTGGGACTAGCGGGGGCCCCGTACCAAGAGACCCAGTACTTC
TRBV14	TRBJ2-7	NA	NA	CASSQVRGQGVGYEQYF	TGTGCCAGCAGCCAAGTAAGGGGCCAAGGGGTTGGCTACGAGCAGTACTTC
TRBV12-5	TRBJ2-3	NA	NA	CASGLVIGQLTDTQYF	TGTGCTAGTGGTTTGGTAATTGGACAGCTCACAGATACGCAGTATTTT
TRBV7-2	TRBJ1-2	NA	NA	CASSPRADSRESPTF	TGTGCCAGCAGCCCGCGAGCGGACAGCCGAGAATCGCCCACCTTC
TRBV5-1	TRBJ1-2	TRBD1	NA	CASSLEGGGYGYTF	TGCGCCAGCAGCTTGGAAGGGGGCGGCTATGGCTACACCTTC
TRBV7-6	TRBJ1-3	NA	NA	CASSSIDSTGNTIYF	TGTGCCAGCAGCTCCATCGACTCAACTGGAAACACCATATATTTT
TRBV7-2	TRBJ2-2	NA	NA	CASSTGFGELFF	TGTGCCAGCAGCACCGGGTTCGGGGAGCTGTTTTTT
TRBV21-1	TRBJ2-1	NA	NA	CASSKRRIYNEQFF	TGTGCCAGCAGCAAACGACGGATCTACAATGAGCAGTTCTTC
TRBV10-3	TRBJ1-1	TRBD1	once	CAITQGAGTEAFF	TGTGCCATCACCCAGGGGGCGGGCACTGAAGCTTTCTTT
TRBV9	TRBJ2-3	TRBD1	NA	CASSLRTGGESDTQYF	TGTGCCAGCAGCTTGAGGACAGGGGGCGAATCAGATACGCAGTATTTT
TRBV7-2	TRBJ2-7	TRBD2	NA	CASSTVAGARHEQYF	TGTGCCAGCAGCACAGTAGCGGGAGCCCGCCACGAGCAGTACTTC
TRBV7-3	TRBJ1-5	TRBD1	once	CASTKGAGNQPQHF	TGTGCCAGCACCAAGGGGGCTGGCAATCAGCCCCAGCATTTT
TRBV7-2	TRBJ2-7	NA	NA	CASSLASTGRYEQYF	TGTGCCAGCAGCTTAGCTTCGACAGGGAGGTACGAGCAGTACTTC
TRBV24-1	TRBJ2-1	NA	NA	CATRRGSVNEQFF	TGTGCCACCAGGAGGGGGAGTGTGAATGAGCAGTTCTTC
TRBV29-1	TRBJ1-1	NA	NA	CSVEGGGTEAFF	TGCAGCGTTGAAGGTGGGGGCACTGAAGCTTTCTTT
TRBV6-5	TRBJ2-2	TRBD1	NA	CASTGQGINTGELFF	TGTGCCAGCACCGGACAGGGGATCAACACCGGGGAGCTGTTTTTT
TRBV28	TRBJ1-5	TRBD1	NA	CASSRDRGLGGQPQHF	TGTGCCAGCAGCCGGGACAGGGGGCTAGGGGGTCAGCCCCAGCATTTT